These 29 T cell receptor beta chains were all obtained from the same sample, sequenced in a study of OX40 agonist ivuxolimab in advanced cancers. TCRdb's table, derived via immunoSEQ multiplex PCR, lists solely in-frame clones and lacks some. The profile shows tens of thousands of clones, roughly 80% of them singletons. The sequenced sample was CD4+ or CD8+ T cells sorted from blood, obtained in a trial of the OX40 agonist ivuxolimab. The receptors were gathered from an adult with an advanced solid tumor such as melanoma, head and neck, liver or kidney cancer.

This clone was detected only a few times. The chain uses TRBV6-1 and TRBJ2-3, with 9 bases matching TRBD2. The J segment lost 0 bases and the V segment lost 2 bases, leaving 9 bases of the junction unmatched. This CDR3 is 18 amino acids long. Germline lookup yields CDR1 MNHNS and CDR2 SASEGT. Here the CDR3 reads CASSELAGGLGSTDTQYF. The CDR3 nucleotides read TGTGCCAGCAGTGAACTGGCGGGGGGGCTTGGTAGCACAGATACGCAGTATTTT.

This rearrangement joins TRBV19 to TRBJ2-4, with D perhaps TRBD1 (7 bases). From germline, CDR1 is LNHDA and CDR2 SQIVND (reference sequence). CDR3 length: 17 residues. Deletions cut 5 bases from V and 0 bases from J, with 17 bases between. CDR3 bases: TGTGCCAGTAGTGCGGGACAGCCTCATCTAGCCAAAAACATTCAGTACTTC. Its protein product is CASSAGQPHLAKNIQYF.

The chain links TRBV28 to TRBJ2-3; D remains ambiguous. In germline, CDR1 is MDHEN, CDR2 SYDVKM. The CDR3 consists of 14 residues. Trimming took off 6 bases at V and 3 bases at J, with 13 bases between the two ends. The CDR3 loop reads CASSLVRVTDTQYF. CDR3 bases: TGTGCCAGCAGCTTAGTAAGGGTGACAGATACGCAGTATTTT.

This clone has only a few counts. CDR3 protein: CAGATGLFEKLFF. The CDR3 DNA follows: TGTGCCGGCGCGACAGGACTTTTTGAAAAACTGTTTTTT. V gene TRBV6-1 combines with J gene TRBJ1-4, with a possible D match to TRBD1 (6 bases). Germline CDR1 and CDR2: MNHNS and SASEGT. The germline V and J ends were trimmed by 11 bases and 7 bases, with 17 bases remaining between them. This CDR3 has 13 residues.

The V call is TRBV6-5, the J call TRBJ2-7; 7 bases are a match to TRBD2. The CDR3 is 16 amino acids. Trimming took 0 bases from V and 4 from J; bases not matched to a gene: 9. Germline CDR1 reads MNHEY; CDR2 reads SVGAGI. This CDR3 is CASSYSMGGSVYEQYF. The CDR3, as DNA: TGTGCCAGCAGTTACTCGATGGGCGGGAGCGTTTACGAGCAGTACTTC.

This clone was observed a handful of times. J is TRBJ2-5 and V is TRBV5-1; 12 bases line up with TRBD2. The CDR3 extends over 15 amino acids. The V and J ends lost 0 bases and 4 bases, in that order; junction bases with no gene match: 1. Germline CDR1 and CDR2: SGHRS and YFSETQ. Here the CDR3 DNA reads TGCGCCAGCAGCTTGGAGACTAGCGGGGGAGAGACCCAGTACTTC. Its translation: CASSLETSGGETQYF. The whole variable domain, filled in from reference TRBV5-1 and TRBJ2-5, reads KAGVTQTPRYLIKTRGQQVTLSCSPISGHRSVSWYQQTPGQGLQFLFEYFSETQRNKGNFPGRFSGRQFSNSRSEMNVSTLELGDSALYLCASSLETSGGETQYFGPGTRLLVL.

The rearrangement links TRBV28 to TRBJ2-7; unclear D gene. Trimming removed 5 bases from V and 2 bases from J, with 10 bases in between. The CDR3 runs 13 residues. CDR1 MDHEN and CDR2 SYDVKM come from the germline V gene. CDR3 sequence reads: CASSETPTYEQYF. The CDR3 DNA reads TGTGCCAGCAGTGAGACACCCACCTACGAGCAGTACTTC.

The chain combines TRBV14 with TRBJ2-5; D is perhaps TRBD1 (6 bases). Germline CDR1 is SGHDN and CDR2 is FVKESK. CDR3 length: 14 residues. V lost 4 bases and J lost 2, with 11 bases in between. CDR3 coding DNA: TGTGCCAGCAGCCCCGGACAGATGCAAGAGACCCAGTACTTC. This gives the protein CASSPGQMQETQYF.

This clone was observed a handful of times. V usage is TRBV6-5 and J usage is TRBJ1-2, with a tentative D call TRBD1 (5 bases). The CDR3 extends over 15 amino acids. The germline gives CDR1 MNHEY, CDR2 SVGAGI. V shed 2 bases and J shed 2 bases, with 12 bases lying between them. The DNA for the CDR3 is TGTGCCAGCAGTTACGGTCCAGGGAAAAACTATGGCTACACCTTC. This encodes CASSYGPGKNYGYTF.

V usage is TRBV2 and J usage is TRBJ2-5, with TRBD1 identical over 8 bases. Germline lookup yields CDR1 SNHLY and CDR2 FYNNEI. The trim removed 5 bases at V and 5 bases at J, leaving 7 bases unmatched. This CDR3 contains 14 residues. DNA for the CDR3: TGTGCCAGCAGTAGCCAGGGGGCTGGGGAGACCCAGTACTTC. It encodes CASSSQGAGETQYF.

This clone was recorded a few times. V gene TRBV7-9 combines with J gene TRBJ2-7, with 7 bases matching TRBD1. V gave up 5 bases and J gave up 3 bases; unmatched junction bases: 7. CDR3 size: 14 residues. Germline V gene lookup returns CDR1 SEHNR and CDR2 FQNEAQ (reference sequence). The CDR3 reads CASSITGVNYEQYF. The CDR3 nucleotides read TGTGCCAGCAGCATTACAGGGGTAAACTACGAGCAGTACTTC.

V usage is TRBV25-1 and J usage is TRBJ1-2, with D hard to call. This CDR3 contains 13 residues. Germline lookup yields CDR1 MGHDK and CDR2 SYGVNS. Trimming took 3 bases from V and 4 from J, leaving 9 bases between them. The CDR3 DNA reads TGTGCCAGCAGTGATGATCGTACCTATGGCTACACCTTC. Translation gives CASSDDRTYGYTF.

This clone was seen a handful of times. The chain is built from TRBV2 and TRBJ1-3; no clear D. From germline, CDR1 is SNHLY and CDR2 FYNNEI. CDR3 length: 15 amino acids. Trimming left V 4 bases short and J 0 bases short, with 10 bases between. CDR3 coding DNA: TGTGCCAGCAGTGGGATAAACTACTCTGGAAACACCATATATTTT. Its translation: CASSGINYSGNTIYF.

The chain has TRBV11-2 and TRBJ2-3; tentative D call: TRBD1 (5 bases). Trimming pared 2 bases from V and 3 bases from J, leaving 12 bases between. The CDR3 spans 15 residues. Looked up from germline, CDR1 is SGHAT and CDR2 is FQNNGV. This CDR3 is CASSLFGRATDTQYF. The CDR3 DNA reads TGTGCCAGCAGCTTATTTGGCAGGGCGACAGATACGCAGTATTTT. Based on the CDR3 plus reference TRBV11-2 and TRBJ2-3, the full variable domain is EAGVAQSPRYKIIEKRQSVAFWCNPISGHATLYWYQQILGQGPKLLIQFQNNGVVDDSQLPKDRFSAERLKGVDSTLKIQPAKLEDSAVYLCASSLFGRATDTQYFGPGTRLTVL.

The chain uses TRBV25-1 and TRBJ1-2; 8 bases are shared with TRBD1. With 2 bases clipped from V and 5 bases from J, the junction kept 4 bases outside the gene matches. Germline-derived CDR1 and CDR2 are MGHDK and SYGVNS. This CDR3 spans 14 amino acids. In DNA, the CDR3 is TGTGCCAGCAGTGAACAGGGGGCAGTTTATGGCTACACCTTC. Encoded protein: CASSEQGAVYGYTF.

The chain has TRBV19 and TRBJ1-6; D gene ambiguous. CDR3 size: 16 residues. Trimming cost V 3 bases and J 0 bases, with 9 bases left between them. Per germline, CDR1 LNHDA and CDR2 SQIVND (reference sequence). For the CDR3, the DNA is TGTGCCAGTAGTATTTTGGGGAGCTCCTATAATTCACCCCTCCACTTT. This gives the protein CASSILGSSYNSPLHF. The full variable domain, in which reference TRBV19 and TRBJ1-6 provide the parts outside the CDR3, is DGGITQSPKYLFRKEGQNVTLSCEQNLNHDAMYWYRQDPGQGLRLIYYSQIVNDFQKGDIAEGYSVSREKKESFPLTVTSAQKNPTAFYLCASSILGSSYNSPLHFGNGTRLTVT.

This chain connects TRBV4-2 to TRBJ1-3, with 8 bases identical to TRBD1. Germline V gene data show CDR1 as LGHNA and CDR2 as YNFKEQ. The CDR3 has 18 amino acids. V gave up 4 bases and J gave up 1 base; unmatched junction bases: 12. CDR3 loop: CASSPRSPRDRSGNTIYF. CDR3 sequence (DNA): TGTGCCAGCAGCCCGCGGTCGCCTCGGGACAGGTCTGGAAACACCATATATTTT.

This rearrangement joins TRBV19 to TRBJ2-7; perhaps TRBD1 as D (6 bases). The germline V and J ends were trimmed by 8 bases and 1 base, with 9 bases remaining between them. CDR1 is LNHDA and CDR2 is SQIVND in the germline V gene (reference sequence). CDR3 length: 12 residues. CDR3 bases: TGTGCCAGTTCCGACAGGTCCTACGAGCAGTACTTC. This encodes CASSDRSYEQYF. Together with reference TRBV19 and TRBJ2-7, the CDR3 gives the full variable domain: DGGITQSPKYLFRKEGQNVTLSCEQNLNHDAMYWYRQDPGQGLRLIYYSQIVNDFQKGDIAEGYSVSREKKESFPLTVTSAQKNPTAFYLCASSDRSYEQYFGPGTRLTVT.

In this sample, this clone turned up a few times. The V gene is TRBV2, the J gene TRBJ1-2; TRBD1 matches at 7 bases. Germline V CDR1 and CDR2: SNHLY, FYNNEI. CDR3 size: 13 residues. The junction had 4 bases not matched to a gene; V was cut back by 6 bases and J by 3 bases. CDR3 DNA: TGTGCCAGCAGAATACAGGGGTACTATGGCTACACCTTC. It is translated as CASRIQGYYGYTF.

The V and J genes are TRBV7-8 and TRBJ2-5; no clear D gene. Trimming stripped 1 base from V and 5 bases from J, with 11 bases between. Germline assignment: CDR1 SGHVS and CDR2 FQNEAQ. This CDR3 region has 14 residues. CDR3 nucleotides: TGTGCCAGCAGCTTAGGCGCGCTCAGGGAGACCCAGTACTTC. As protein: CASSLGALRETQYF.

The chain recombines TRBV19 with TRBJ2-6, with unresolved D. From germline, CDR1 is LNHDA and CDR2 SQIVND (reference sequence). V lost 5 bases and J 0 bases, leaving 11 bases between the germline ends. The CDR3 extends over 16 amino acids. In DNA, the CDR3 is TGTGCCAGTAGTCCGGGCCCAAGCTCTGGGGCCAACGTCCTGACTTTC. Protein product: CASSPGPSSGANVLTF.

The chain is built from TRBV5-4 and TRBJ2-1; D tentatively fits TRBD1 or TRBD2 (6 bases each). The CDR3 has 16 amino acids. CDR1 and CDR2 from the germline V gene are SGHNT and YYREEE (reference sequence). The germline V and J ends were trimmed by 0 bases and 3 bases, with 13 bases remaining between them. CDR3 protein: CASSLGVGGFYNEQFF. DNA of the CDR3: TGTGCCAGCAGCTTGGGGGTCGGGGGCTTCTACAATGAGCAGTTCTTC.

The chain recombines TRBV16 with TRBJ1-1; 10 bases align to TRBD1. Germline V lookup: CDR1 KGHSY, CDR2 FQNENV. J gave up 4 bases and V 5 bases, and 4 bases lay outside the gene matches. The CDR3 runs to 14 residues. This CDR3 is CASSRQGAGTEAFF. The CDR3 DNA follows: TGTGCCAGCAGCAGACAGGGGGCAGGCACTGAAGCTTTCTTT.

This clone is a singleton in its sample. The chain is built from TRBV9 and TRBJ2-1; 7 nucleotides match TRBD2. V was clipped by 4 bases and J by 6 bases; unmatched bases: 10. This CDR3 has 15 residues. The germline gives CDR1 SGDLS, CDR2 YYNGEE. The CDR3 region has the DNA TGTGCCAGCAGCAGAACCCCCGCTAGCGGCAATGAGCAGTTCTTC. It translates to CASSRTPASGNEQFF.

The rearrangement uses TRBV7-9 and TRBJ2-1, with TRBD2 matching over 12 bases. The CDR3 covers 15 residues. CDR1 and CDR2 (germline): SEHNR, FQNEAQ (reference sequence). Unmatched junction bases numbered 7, after V lost 7 bases and J lost 6 bases. This CDR3 reads CASIRTSGVLNEQFF. The CDR3 nucleotides read TGTGCCAGCATCAGGACTAGCGGGGTGCTCAATGAGCAGTTCTTC.

This chain connects TRBV4-2 to TRBJ2-5; 12 bases are shared with TRBD2. CDR3 size: 17 residues. Unmatched junction bases numbered 7, after V lost 0 bases and J lost 5 bases. Germline-derived CDR1 and CDR2 are LGHNA and YNFKEQ. Here the CDR3 reads CASSQDLGLAGGETQYF. As DNA, the CDR3 is TGTGCCAGCAGCCAAGATCTGGGGCTAGCGGGAGGGGAGACCCAGTACTTC.

The V and J genes are TRBV7-9 and TRBJ2-5; 9 nucleotides line up with TRBD1. Germline assignment: CDR1 SEHNR and CDR2 FQNEAQ (reference sequence). This CDR3 has 14 amino acids. V lost 5 bases, J lost 2 bases, and 3 bases stayed unmatched. The CDR3 loop is CASSGGTGQETQYF. The DNA of the CDR3 is TGTGCCAGCAGCGGGGGGACAGGGCAAGAGACCCAGTACTTC.

V usage is TRBV19 and J usage is TRBJ2-3, with TRBD1 matching 9 bases. The germline gives CDR1 LNHDA, CDR2 SQIVND (reference sequence). The CDR3 is 15 residues long. V was clipped by 3 bases and J by 4 bases; unmatched bases: 5. CDR3 loop: CASSISGQGPDTQYF. The CDR3 DNA follows: TGTGCCAGTAGTATCTCGGGACAGGGCCCAGATACGCAGTATTTT.

V gene TRBV4-1 combines with J gene TRBJ1-2; TRBD1 aligns across 7 bases. Looked up from germline, CDR1 is MGHRA and CDR2 is YSYEKL. The CDR3 length is 16 residues. V was pared by 1 base and J by 1 base, with 6 bases of the junction left unmatched. CDR3 residues: CASSQGGGTFNYGYTF. The CDR3 DNA reads as TGCGCCAGCAGCCAAGGAGGGGGCACCTTTAACTATGGCTACACCTTC.